The present T cell receptor beta chain was sequenced within a study of blood T cell repertoires in COVID-19. Study information: Spain, Italy and the United States supplied samples that represented acute and convalescent COVID-19. Sample material is recorded as cDNA or gDNA derived from T cells, B-cell-depleted T cells, or PBMCs.

In the authors' workflow: Estimation of nucleated cell counts relied on the amplification of reference gene primers. The method was immunoSEQ multiplex PCR; TCRdb's version includes in-frame clones alone and lacks a portion of them. The V and J calls and clone size are taken from that table; D and trimming were inferred from the DNA. The sample holds around 100,000 clones; about 80% are singletons and the top ten take approximately 24%. This clone came up once. The receptor was derived from a human donor in a cohort sampled during active COVID-19. The sequenced sample was peripheral blood.

CDR3 amino acids: CATSQSGTTDTQYF. DNA for the CDR3: TGTGCCACCAGCCAGAGCGGGACTACAGATACGCAGTATTTT. V gene TRBV24-1 combines with J gene TRBJ2-3, with 7 positions matching TRBD2. With 7 bases clipped from V and 3 bases from J, the junction kept 6 bases outside the gene matches. CDR1 and CDR2 from the germline V gene are KGHDR and SFDVKD. The CDR3 sequence is 14 residues long.